This T cell receptor (beta chain) was profiled in a study of Ad26.COV2.S vaccination and SARS-CoV-2 variants. General study results and limits: In TCR breadth and depth analyses, total T cell responses may have been underestimated.

Indicated treatment: over 15 received Ad26.COV2.S at low or high dose, single or two shots; several received placebo; per-sample allocation not given. On day 63 after the first injection, vaccine and placebo recipients gave samples. CDR1 and CDR2 (germline): SGHVS, FNYEAQ. This CDR3 is built from 12 residues. Between the trimmed V and J ends, which lost 2 bases and 7 bases, there was a span of 8 bases. Regarding this clone: Its antigen is not identified.

TCRdb's copy holds only in-frame clones and misses some; the assay was immunoSEQ multiplex PCR. This sample has roughly 350,000 clones, with about 88% found just once. The source of this sequence is a person between 18 and 65 years old who received the Ad26.COV2.S COVID-19 vaccine or a placebo. The sequences come from peripheral blood, collected in a trial of Ad26.COV2.S vaccine versus placebo. The V and J genes are TRBV7-6 and TRBJ1-1; D might be TRBD1 (5 bases). The CDR3 DNA reads TGTGCCAGCAGCTTAATGAGGGGTGAAGCTTTCTTT. Amino acids: CASSLMRGEAFF.